This entry is about one T cell receptor (beta chain). This record belongs to a study of shared clonotypes between healthy human individuals. Clones were sequenced by immunoSEQ multiplex PCR, and TCRdb holds only the in-frame ones, with some missing. The sample shows more than 2 million clones, almost 96% of them seen only once. Germline lookup yields CDR1 DFQATT and CDR2 SNEGSKA (reference sequence). The V gene lost 2 bases and the J gene lost 5 bases, with 7 bases spanning the gap. This CDR3 contains 11 residues. The receptor was isolated from a man aged 18 to 29 in good health. Sequenced input: naive CD4+ T cells sorted from blood. Indicated subset: CD45RA+ positively selected. This chain joins TRBV20-1 and TRBJ2-7; D unresolved. The CDR3: CSARWEDEQYF. The CDR3 region has the DNA TGCAGTGCTAGATGGGAAGACGAGCAGTACTTC.